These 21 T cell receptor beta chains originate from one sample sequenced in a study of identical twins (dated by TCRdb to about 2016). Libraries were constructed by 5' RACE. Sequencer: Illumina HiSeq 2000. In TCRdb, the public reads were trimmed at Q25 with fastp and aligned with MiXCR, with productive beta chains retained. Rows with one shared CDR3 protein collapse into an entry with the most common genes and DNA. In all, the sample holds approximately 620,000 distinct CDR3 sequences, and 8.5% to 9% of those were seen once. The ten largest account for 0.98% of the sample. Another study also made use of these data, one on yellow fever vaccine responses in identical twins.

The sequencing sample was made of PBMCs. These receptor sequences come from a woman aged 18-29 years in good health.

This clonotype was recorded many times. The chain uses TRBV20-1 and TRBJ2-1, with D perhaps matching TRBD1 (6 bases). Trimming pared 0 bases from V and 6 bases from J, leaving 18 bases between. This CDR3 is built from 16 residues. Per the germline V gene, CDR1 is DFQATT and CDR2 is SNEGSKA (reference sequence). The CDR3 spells CSARDGIGTTGNEQFF. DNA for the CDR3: TGCAGTGCTAGAGATGGTATAGGGACAACGGGCAATGAGCAGTTCTTC.

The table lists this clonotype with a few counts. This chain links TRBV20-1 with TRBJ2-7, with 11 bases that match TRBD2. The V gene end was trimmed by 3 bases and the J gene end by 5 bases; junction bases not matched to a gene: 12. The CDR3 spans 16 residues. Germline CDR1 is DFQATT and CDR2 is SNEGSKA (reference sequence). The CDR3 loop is CSASNIAGGLGDEQYF. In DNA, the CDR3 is TGCAGTGCTAGTAATATAGCGGGGGGGCTAGGCGACGAGCAGTACTTC.

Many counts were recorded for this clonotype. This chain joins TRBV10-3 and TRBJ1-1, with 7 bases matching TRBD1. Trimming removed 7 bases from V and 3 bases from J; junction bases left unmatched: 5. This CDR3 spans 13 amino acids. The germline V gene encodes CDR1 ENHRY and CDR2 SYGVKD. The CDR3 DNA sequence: TGTGCCATCACCGATACAGGGGACACTGAAGCTTTCTTT. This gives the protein CAITDTGDTEAFF.

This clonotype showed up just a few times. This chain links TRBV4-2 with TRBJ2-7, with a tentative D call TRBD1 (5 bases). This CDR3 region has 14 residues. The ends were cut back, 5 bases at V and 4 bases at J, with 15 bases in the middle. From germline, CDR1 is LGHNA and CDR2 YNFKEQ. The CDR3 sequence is CASSADRFLYEQYF. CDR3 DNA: TGTGCCAGCAGCGCCGACAGATTCCTATACGAGCAGTACTTC.

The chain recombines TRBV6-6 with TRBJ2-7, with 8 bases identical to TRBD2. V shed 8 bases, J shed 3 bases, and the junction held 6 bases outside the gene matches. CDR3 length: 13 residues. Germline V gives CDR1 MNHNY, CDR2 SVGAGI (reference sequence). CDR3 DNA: TGTGCCAGCGGGGGGGGACTAGGCTACGAGCAGTACTTC. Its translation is CASGGGLGYEQYF.

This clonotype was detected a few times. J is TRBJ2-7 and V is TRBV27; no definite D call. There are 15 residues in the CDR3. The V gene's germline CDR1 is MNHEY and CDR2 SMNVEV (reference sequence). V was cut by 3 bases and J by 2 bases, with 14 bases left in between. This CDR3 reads CASSFLNLDPYEQYF. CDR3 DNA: TGTGCCAGCAGTTTCTTGAATCTCGATCCCTACGAGCAGTACTTC.

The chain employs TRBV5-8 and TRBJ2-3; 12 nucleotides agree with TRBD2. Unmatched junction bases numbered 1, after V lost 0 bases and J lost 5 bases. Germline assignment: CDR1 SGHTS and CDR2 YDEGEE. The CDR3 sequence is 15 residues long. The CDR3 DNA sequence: TGTGCCAGCAGCTTGGGACTAGCGGGAGAAGATACGCAGTATTTT. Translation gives CASSLGLAGEDTQYF.

The CDR3 DNA reads as TGTGCCAGCACCGGGGGGACGGTTATCTATGGCTACACCTTC. Protein product: CASTGGTVIYGYTF. V is TRBV28 and J is TRBJ1-2, with D perhaps matching TRBD1 (5 bases). The germline V and J ends were trimmed by 7 bases and 4 bases, with 16 bases remaining between them. Germline CDR1 MDHEN, CDR2 SYDVKM. The CDR3 consists of 14 residues.

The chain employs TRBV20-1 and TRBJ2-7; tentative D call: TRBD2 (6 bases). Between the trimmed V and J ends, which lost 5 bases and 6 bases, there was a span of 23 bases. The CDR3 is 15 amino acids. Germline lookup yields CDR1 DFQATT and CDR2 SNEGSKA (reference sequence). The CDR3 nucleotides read TGCAGTGCTCCAGACCGGACCCGGGGGTTGGGCGAGCAGTACTTC. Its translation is CSAPDRTRGLGEQYF.

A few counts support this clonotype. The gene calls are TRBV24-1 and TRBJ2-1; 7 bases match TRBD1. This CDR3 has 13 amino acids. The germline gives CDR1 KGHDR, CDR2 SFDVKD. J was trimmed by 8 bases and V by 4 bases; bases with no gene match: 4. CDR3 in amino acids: CATSETGSDEQFF. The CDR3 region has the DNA TGTGCCACCAGTGAGACAGGGTCCGATGAGCAGTTCTTC.

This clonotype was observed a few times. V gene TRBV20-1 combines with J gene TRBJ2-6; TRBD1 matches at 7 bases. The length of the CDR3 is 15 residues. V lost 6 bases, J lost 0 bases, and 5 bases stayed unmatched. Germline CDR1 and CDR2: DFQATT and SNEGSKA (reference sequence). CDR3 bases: TGCAGTGCGGTTAACAGGGGCTCTGGGGCCAACGTCCTGACTTTC. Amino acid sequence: CSAVNRGSGANVLTF.

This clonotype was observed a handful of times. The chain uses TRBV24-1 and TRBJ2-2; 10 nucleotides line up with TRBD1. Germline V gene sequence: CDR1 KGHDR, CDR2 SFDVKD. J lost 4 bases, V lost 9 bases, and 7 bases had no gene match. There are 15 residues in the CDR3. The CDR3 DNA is TGTGCCACCGCGACAGGGGGCTTAAGCACCGGGGAGCTGTTTTTT. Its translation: CATATGGLSTGELFF.

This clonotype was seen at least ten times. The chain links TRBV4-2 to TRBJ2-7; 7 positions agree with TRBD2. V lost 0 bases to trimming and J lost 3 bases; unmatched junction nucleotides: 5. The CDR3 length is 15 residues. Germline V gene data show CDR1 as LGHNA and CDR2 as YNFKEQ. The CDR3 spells CASSQELAFDYEQYF. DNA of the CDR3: TGTGCCAGCAGCCAAGAACTAGCGTTTGACTACGAGCAGTACTTC.

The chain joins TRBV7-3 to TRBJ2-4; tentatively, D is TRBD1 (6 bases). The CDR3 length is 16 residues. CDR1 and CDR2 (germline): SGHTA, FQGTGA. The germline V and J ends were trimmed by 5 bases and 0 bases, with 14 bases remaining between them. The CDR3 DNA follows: TGTGCCAGCAGCCAGGACGGACAGCTAGCCAAAAACATTCAGTACTTC. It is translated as CASSQDGQLAKNIQYF.

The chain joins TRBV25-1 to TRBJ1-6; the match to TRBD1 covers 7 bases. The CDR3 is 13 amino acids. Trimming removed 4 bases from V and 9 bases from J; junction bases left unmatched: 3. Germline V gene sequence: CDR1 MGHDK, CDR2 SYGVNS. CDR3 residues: CASSGGGSSPLHF. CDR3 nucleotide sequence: TGTGCCAGCAGTGGAGGGGGCTCTTCACCCCTCCACTTT. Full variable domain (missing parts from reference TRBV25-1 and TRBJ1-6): EADIYQTPRYLVIGTGKKITLECSQTMGHDKMYWYQQDPGMELHLIHYSYGVNSTEKGDLSSESTVSRIRTEHFPLTLESARPSHTSQYLCASSGGGSSPLHFGNGTRLTVT.

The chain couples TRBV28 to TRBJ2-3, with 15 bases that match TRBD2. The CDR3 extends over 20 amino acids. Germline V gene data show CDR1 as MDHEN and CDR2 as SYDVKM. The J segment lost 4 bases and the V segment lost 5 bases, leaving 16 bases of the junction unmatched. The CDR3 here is CASSPLGLAGGPGWPDTQYF. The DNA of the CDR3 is TGTGCCAGCAGTCCCCTAGGACTAGCGGGAGGGCCCGGGTGGCCAGATACGCAGTATTTT.

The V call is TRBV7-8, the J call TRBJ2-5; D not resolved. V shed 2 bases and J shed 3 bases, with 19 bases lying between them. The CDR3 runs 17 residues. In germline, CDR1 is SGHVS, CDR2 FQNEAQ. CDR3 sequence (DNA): TGTGCCAGCAGCTTACCCTCGGGCCGCCTACCTAAAGAGACCCAGTACTTC. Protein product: CASSLPSGRLPKETQYF.

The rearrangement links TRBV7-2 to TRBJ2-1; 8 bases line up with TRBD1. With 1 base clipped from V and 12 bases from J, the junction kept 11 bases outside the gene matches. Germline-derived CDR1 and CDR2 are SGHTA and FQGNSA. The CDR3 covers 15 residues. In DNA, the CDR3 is TGTGCCAGCAGCTTAGACCAGGACAGGGTTCGCGGGCAGTTCTTC. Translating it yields CASSLDQDRVRGQFF.

Written as DNA, the CDR3 is TGTGCCTCGACCGGGACTAGCGGGGGGGGTTTCTACGAGCAGTACTTC. This translates into CASTGTSGGGFYEQYF. The chain combines TRBV10-3 with TRBJ2-7, with TRBD2 matching over 16 bases. The trim removed 11 bases at V and 3 bases at J, leaving 10 bases unmatched. Germline V CDR1 and CDR2: ENHRY, SYGVKD. CDR3 length equals 16 residues.

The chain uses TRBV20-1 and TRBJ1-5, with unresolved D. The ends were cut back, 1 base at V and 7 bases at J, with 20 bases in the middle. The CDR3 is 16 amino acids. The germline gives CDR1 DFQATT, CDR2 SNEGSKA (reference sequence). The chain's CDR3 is CSARVLGGWGDQPQHF. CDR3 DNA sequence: TGCAGTGCTAGAGTCCTCGGTGGGTGGGGAGACCAGCCCCAGCATTTT.

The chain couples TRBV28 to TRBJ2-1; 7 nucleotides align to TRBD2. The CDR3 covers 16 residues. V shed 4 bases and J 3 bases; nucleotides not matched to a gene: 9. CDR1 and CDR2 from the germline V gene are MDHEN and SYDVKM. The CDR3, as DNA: TGTGCCAGCAGTTCTCGACTAGCAACATTCTACAATGAGCAGTTCTTC. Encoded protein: CASSSRLATFYNEQFF.